The entry below gives a single T cell receptor beta chain sequence along with its context. V was clipped by 7 bases and J by 6 bases; unmatched bases: 9. This CDR3 region has 15 residues. CDR1 MRHNA and CDR2 SNTAGT come from the germline V gene. This sample is drawn from a study of blood T cell repertoires in COVID-19. Looking at the study overall: The United States, Italy and Spain were the sources of the acute and convalescent COVID-19 samples. T cells, B-cell-depleted T cells, or PBMCs provided the cDNA or gDNA that served as material.

In assigning cohorts, the study relied on participant-reported clinical history. How the authors handled the data: How many nucleated cells were present was estimated from reference gene primer amplification. Using immunoSEQ multiplex PCR, the repertoire was profiled, and TCRdb retains in-frame clones only, with some absent. The V and J calls and clone size were taken over from that table, and D and trimming were inferred from the DNA. The repertoire holds some 200,000 clones, around 81% seen once, with more than 8.5% in the top ten. The sequenced sample consisted of PBMCs or T cells enriched from blood (not recorded which). The rearrangement uses TRBV6-4 and TRBJ2-2, with TRBD1 identical over 9 bases. The sequence came from a woman aged 45-65 years with acute COVID-19. Written as DNA, the CDR3 is TGTGCCAGCATTTCGGACAGGGGAGATCCCGGGGAGCTGTTTTTT. Protein sequence: CASISDRGDPGELFF.